This T cell receptor (beta chain) was identified during a study of OX40 agonist ivuxolimab in advanced cancers. Study summary: The treatment was a fully human IgG2 OX40 agonist, ivuxolimab. Study-level findings and limits: Doses of 0.1 to 3.0 mg/kg were accompanied by clonal expansion of CD4+ and CD8+ blood T cells by week 6. The study found that CD8+ T cells averaged more expanded clones than CD4+.

Comment on this clone: Antigen: not known.

This CDR3 spans 15 amino acids. Trimming cost V 0 bases and J 3 bases, with 13 bases left between them. The germline gives CDR1 SGDLS, CDR2 YYNGEE. The protocol was immunoSEQ multiplex PCR, while the TCRdb copy is restricted to in-frame clones and leaves out a portion. The sample includes some 70,000 clones, 87% of them seen just once. The genes are TRBV9 and TRBJ2-7; no definite D call. Sequencing was performed on CD4+ or CD8+ T cells sorted from blood, taken in a trial of the OX40 agonist ivuxolimab. This clonotype was sampled from an adult with an advanced solid tumor such as melanoma, head and neck, liver or kidney cancer. CDR3 sequence (DNA): TGTGCCAGCAGCGTAGAGGCGGCTGCCCTCTACGAGCAGTACTTC. The encoded protein is CASSVEAAALYEQYF.